This TCR beta chain was recorded in a study of T cell repertoires in ileal Crohn's disease. The wider study: Median disease duration was 7.9 years; around 35% smoked at surgery. All patients had surgery for stricturing (61%) or penetrating (around 40%) disease.

Findings and limits, study-wide: Compared with CD4 T cells, sorted CD8 cells carried more expanded clones. All patients with clonality above 26.8% had endoscopic recurrence.

CDR3 length: 16 residues. Germline V lookup: CDR1 MGHRA, CDR2 YSYEKL. Trimming cost V 0 bases and J 1 base, with 12 bases left between them. Sequencing used immunoSEQ multiplex PCR; TCRdb keeps in-frame clones, though not all of them. The table includes 15,000 or so clones, 75% to 90% detected once. Regarding this clone: Antigen unknown.

The receptor comes from an adult with Crohn's disease. This chain connects TRBV4-1 to TRBJ1-1; D call uncertain. Sequenced: ileal tissue. The CDR3 DNA sequence: TGCGCCAGCAGCCAAGATGGAGCCCTAGGGAACACTGAAGCTTTCTTT. This sequence encodes CASSQDGALGNTEAFF.